The 29 T cell receptor beta chains below come from one sample, sequenced in a study of CD8 T cells in ankylosing spondylitis. TCRdb passed the 5' RACE reads through MiXCR, listing each CDR3 protein once. This repertoire shows 150,000 to 200,000 distinct CDR3 sequences, about a sixth found once; its top ten account for approximately 7.6%. Material: blood, either unsorted or a sorted T cell fraction (not recorded which). These receptors were obtained from a male donor with ankylosing spondylitis or in good health (not recorded which).

The chain is built from TRBV11-2 and TRBJ2-7; tentative D call: TRBD2 (5 bases). CDR1 SGHAT and CDR2 FQNNGV come from the germline V gene. The V and J ends lost 1 base and 1 base respectively, with 11 bases between them. The CDR3 contains 15 residues. As DNA, the CDR3 is TGTGCCAGCAGCTTAGGGTGGGAGAGGTCCTACGAGCAGTACTTC. It encodes CASSLGWERSYEQYF.

The chain recombines TRBV7-7 with TRBJ2-1, with 8 positions matching TRBD2. The CDR3 runs 15 residues. J gave up 0 bases and V 3 bases, and 1 base lay outside the gene matches. In germline, CDR1 is SSHAT, CDR2 FNYEAQ (reference sequence). CDR3 in amino acids: CASSLTSDSYNEQFF. CDR3 in DNA: TGTGCCAGCAGCTTGACTAGCGACTCCTACAATGAGCAGTTCTTC.

This clonotype was counted ten times or more. V is TRBV20-1 and J is TRBJ1-1; the D is unclear. CDR3 length equals 13 residues. V was cut by 3 bases and J by 5 bases, with 13 bases left in between. Germline V gives CDR1 DFQATT, CDR2 SNEGSKA (reference sequence). CDR3 residues: CSASVRLGTEAFF. The CDR3 coding sequence is TGCAGTGCTAGTGTCCGTCTGGGGACTGAAGCTTTCTTT.

The chain joins TRBV15 to TRBJ2-3; TRBD2 matches 10 bases. The CDR3 runs 17 residues. Germline values: CDR1 LNHNV, CDR2 YYDKDF (reference sequence). Trimming cost V 6 bases and J 4 bases; bases outside gene matches: 13. CDR3 nucleotides: TGTGCCACCAGGAGATATGCCGGGACTAGCGCCCCAGATACGCAGTATTTT. Amino acid sequence: CATRRYAGTSAPDTQYF.

In this sample, this clonotype turned up a few times. The chain couples TRBV6-5 to TRBJ2-5; D is possibly TRBD1 (6 bases). In germline, CDR1 is MNHEY, CDR2 SVGAGI. The CDR3 is 13 residues long. The germline V and J ends were trimmed by 5 bases and 5 bases, with 12 bases remaining between them. The CDR3 DNA reads as TGTGCCAGCAGTAAATGGGGGCCGGAGACCCAGTACTTC. It codes for CASSKWGPETQYF.

In its sample, this clonotype was seen once. One junction end disagrees with the germline gene, perhaps due to a read error. The chain's CDR3 is CSVVGTSGRIYEQHF. CDR3 sequence (DNA): TGCAGCGTAGTAGGGACTAGCGGGAGGATCTACGAGCAGCACTTC. The chain links TRBV29-1 to TRBJ2-7, with 15 bases identical to TRBD2. Germline loops: CDR1 SQVTM, CDR2 ANQGSEA. CDR3 length equals 15 residues.

The chain combines TRBV4-1 with TRBJ2-1; unclear D gene. The CDR3 has 15 residues. With 1 base removed from V and 0 bases from J, the gap between germline ends came to 7 bases. Per germline, CDR1 MGHRA and CDR2 YSYEKL. The CDR3 DNA reads TGCGCCAGCAGCCAAGGACCCAGCTCCTACAATGAGCAGTTCTTC. Encoded protein: CASSQGPSSYNEQFF.

This clonotype was counted many times. CDR3 sequence reads: CASSGTNQETQYF. The CDR3 DNA sequence: TGTGCCAGCAGCGGGACGAACCAAGAGACCCAGTACTTC. The gene calls are TRBV9 and TRBJ2-5; D uncertain. This CDR3 is built from 13 residues. Per germline, CDR1 SGDLS and CDR2 YYNGEE. Deletions cut 3 bases from V and 0 bases from J, with 6 bases between.

The chain uses TRBV12-3 or TRBV12-4 and TRBJ1-1; 8 positions match TRBD1. Trimming cost V 6 bases and J 1 base; bases outside gene matches: 4. This CDR3 region has 14 residues. In DNA form, the CDR3 reads TGTGCCAGCAGAGCGGGACAGGCGAACACTGAAGCTTTCTTT. Translation gives CASRAGQANTEAFF.

This clonotype has just a few counts. The rearrangement links TRBV29-1 to TRBJ2-1, with 10 bases identical to TRBD2. Germline V gene lookup returns CDR1 SQVTM and CDR2 ANQGSEA. The CDR3 has 13 residues. Trimming cost V 5 bases and J 9 bases; bases outside gene matches: 7. CDR3 bases: TGCAGCGTTCGAGCGGGAGGGCCGGGTGAGCAGTTCTTC. This codes for CSVRAGGPGEQFF.

The sample holds many counts of this clonotype. The chain recombines TRBV24-1 with TRBJ2-1, with D perhaps matching TRBD2 (5 bases). The ends were cut back, 2 bases at V and 9 bases at J, with 13 bases in the middle. There are 14 residues in the CDR3. The germline V gene has CDR1 KGHDR and CDR2 SFDVKD. CDR3 sequence (DNA): TGTGCCACCAGTGATTCGGCGGGCGTGGGTGAGCAGTTCTTC. As protein: CATSDSAGVGEQFF.

This clonotype was observed at least ten times. The chain employs TRBV12-3 or TRBV12-4 and TRBJ2-7, with D unclear. This CDR3 has 14 amino acids. V lost 4 bases, J lost 3 bases, and 13 bases lay in between. CDR3 region: CASSSPLFGYEQYF. The CDR3 DNA sequence: TGTGCCAGCAGTTCCCCCCTCTTTGGCTACGAGCAGTACTTC.

V is TRBV7-2 and J is TRBJ2-1; D assignment may be TRBD1 or TRBD2 (6 bases each). In germline, CDR1 is SGHTA, CDR2 FQGNSA. The V and J ends lost 3 bases and 1 base respectively, with 13 bases between them. This CDR3 comprises 16 residues. The CDR3 DNA is TGTGCCAGCAGCTTTGAAGGCGGGACATCCTACAATGAGCAGTTCTTC. Translated: CASSFEGGTSYNEQFF.

This clonotype was seen more than once but under ten times. This chain links TRBV5-1 with TRBJ1-1, with D uncertain. The CDR3 consists of 16 residues. The germline V and J ends were trimmed by 4 bases and 0 bases, with 16 bases remaining between them. Germline V gene lookup returns CDR1 SGHRS and CDR2 YFSETQ. The CDR3: CASSGSNRAMNTEAFF. The CDR3 DNA reads as TGCGCCAGCAGCGGCTCCAACAGAGCTATGAACACTGAAGCTTTCTTT.

On this clonotype itself: This may be a read error, as it is one base from a much larger clone. This chain connects TRBV2 to TRBJ2-7; 7 bases are shared with TRBD1. This CDR3 spans 12 amino acids. Germline CDR1 reads SNHLY; CDR2 reads FYNNEI. The CDR3 reads CASIGQAYEQHF. CDR3 bases: TGTGCCAGCATTGGACAGGCCTACGAGCAGCACTTC.

This clonotype was observed many times. This chain uses TRBV4-1 with TRBJ2-2; 7 bases agree with TRBD1. The CDR3 is made up of 17 amino acids. The V segment lost 0 bases and the J segment 8 bases; nucleotides outside the gene matches: 12. Germline lookup yields CDR1 MGHRA and CDR2 YSYEKL. The CDR3 sequence is CASSQEAAGGSAGELFF. CDR3 bases: TGCGCCAGCAGCCAAGAAGCGGCAGGGGGTTCTGCGGGGGAGCTGTTTTTT.

Comments on this clonotype: One end of the junction is discordant with germline, which a read error may explain. This chain joins TRBV2 and TRBJ1-5; D is uncertain. CDR3 length: 15 residues. Germline assignment: CDR1 SNHLY and CDR2 FYNNEI. The CDR3 region is CVSKKSDGLSQPQHF. CDR3 in DNA: TGTGTCAGCAAGAAATCGGACGGCTTAAGTCAGCCCCAGCATTTT.

The genes are TRBV7-8 and TRBJ1-2; D not certain. Trimming left V 3 bases short and J 13 bases short, with 15 bases between. CDR1 is SGHVS, CDR2 FQNEAQ, per germline. The CDR3 spans 12 residues. The chain's CDR3 is CASSFRRSAGTF. In DNA, the CDR3 is TGTGCCAGCAGCTTTAGGCGATCTGCTGGCACCTTC.

The sample holds many counts of this clonotype. The CDR3 sequence: CASSSGLAGNNEQFF. The CDR3 bases are TGCGCCAGCAGCTCGGGACTAGCGGGAAACAATGAGCAGTTCTTC. This chain connects TRBV5-1 to TRBJ2-1, with 13 bases that match TRBD2. The CDR3 has 15 amino acids. CDR1 and CDR2 (germline): SGHRS, YFSETQ. The V and J ends lost 3 bases and 5 bases, in that order; junction bases with no gene match: 2.

There are a few counts of this clonotype. The genes are TRBV18 and TRBJ2-2; D is possibly TRBD2 (6 bases). The V end lost 3 bases, the J end lost 1 base, and 12 bases lay between the germline ends. The CDR3 totals 16 residues. Germline V gene lookup returns CDR1 KGHSH and CDR2 LQKENI. CDR3 coding DNA: TGTGCCAGCTCACCCCGGTCCGGGAGGAACACCGGGGAGCTGTTTTTT. As protein: CASSPRSGRNTGELFF. Combining the CDR3 with reference TRBV18 and TRBJ2-2 gives the whole variable domain NAGVMQNPRHLVRRRGQEARLRCSPMKGHSHVYWYRQLPEEGLKFMVYLQKENIIDESGMPKERFSAEFPKEGPSILRIQQVVRGDSAAYFCASSPRSGRNTGELFFGEGSRLTVL.

This clonotype was observed at least ten times. V is TRBV7-8 and J is TRBJ1-4; perhaps TRBD1 as D (5 bases). Germline V gene sequence: CDR1 SGHVS, CDR2 FQNEAQ. The CDR3 sequence is 15 residues long. V was pared by 1 base and J by 5 bases, with 11 bases between. The CDR3 region is CASSLVAGQNEKLFF. In nucleotides, the CDR3 is TGTGCCAGCAGCTTAGTGGCAGGGCAGAATGAAAAACTGTTTTTT.

This clonotype was observed a handful of times. This chain uses TRBV6-2 or TRBV6-3 with TRBJ1-5; D ambiguous. The V gene's germline CDR1 is MNHEY and CDR2 SVGEGT. Trimming pared 3 bases from V and 3 bases from J, leaving 15 bases between. The CDR3 is 16 amino acids. CDR3 sequence: CASSYAARGSNQPQHF. The DNA of the CDR3 is TGTGCCAGCAGTTATGCCGCCCGCGGGTCCAATCAGCCCCAGCATTTT.

The J gene is TRBJ2-1, the V gene TRBV28; possibly TRBD2 for D (6 bases). In germline, CDR1 is MDHEN, CDR2 SYDVKM. The CDR3 extends over 15 amino acids. V lost 6 bases and J 6 bases, leaving 18 bases between the germline ends. The CDR3 sequence is CASRTDYRESNEQFF. In DNA form, the CDR3 reads TGTGCCAGCAGGACGGACTACCGGGAGAGCAATGAGCAGTTCTTC.

This clonotype appeared many times. The chain employs TRBV27 and TRBJ1-5; the D gene is possibly TRBD1 (6 bases). Germline V CDR1 and CDR2: MNHEY, SMNVEV (reference sequence). The V and J ends lost 7 bases and 1 base respectively, with 14 bases between them. CDR3 length: 15 amino acids. CDR3 bases: TGTGCCAGCAAGGAAGGGGGGCTGAGCAATCAGCCCCAGCATTTT. Its protein product is CASKEGGLSNQPQHF.

This clonotype was observed many times. The chain has TRBV5-6 and TRBJ2-1, with no clear D. CDR1 and CDR2 (germline): SGHDT, YYEEEE. The CDR3 is made up of 16 amino acids. V lost 2 bases to trimming and J lost 8 bases, with 20 bases between them. Here the CDR3 reads CASSLRGPKLWDEQFF. CDR3 DNA: TGTGCCAGCAGCTTACGAGGCCCGAAATTGTGGGATGAGCAGTTCTTC. Supplemented by reference TRBV5-6 and TRBJ2-1, the full variable domain reads DAGVTQSPTHLIKTRGQQVTLRCSPKSGHDTVSWYQQALGQGPQFIFQYYEEEERQRGNFPDRFSGHQFPNYSSELNVNALLLGDSALYLCASSLRGPKLWDEQFFGPGTRLTVL.

This clonotype qualifies as medium-sized. The J gene is TRBJ1-1, the V gene TRBV5-1; D call uncertain. CDR3 size: 13 residues. V was cut by 1 base and J by 7 bases, with 11 bases left in between. From germline, CDR1 is SGHRS and CDR2 YFSETQ. The CDR3 sequence is CASSLISGSEAFF. CDR3 in DNA: TGCGCCAGCAGCTTGATTAGCGGCAGTGAAGCTTTCTTT. Together with reference TRBV5-1 and TRBJ1-1, the CDR3 gives the full variable domain: KAGVTQTPRYLIKTRGQQVTLSCSPISGHRSVSWYQQTPGQGLQFLFEYFSETQRNKGNFPGRFSGRQFSNSRSEMNVSTLELGDSALYLCASSLISGSEAFFGQGTRLTVV.

This clonotype was seen repeatedly, ten times or more. The V call is TRBV20-1, the J call TRBJ2-5; 11 positions agree with TRBD2. This CDR3 has 17 amino acids. Germline V CDR1 and CDR2: DFQATT, SNEGSKA (reference sequence). Trimming at V came to 6 bases and at J to 5 bases, leaving 17 bases not matched to a gene. The CDR3 loop reads CSASGHGLAGGGETQYF. CDR3 DNA sequence: TGCAGTGCGTCCGGGCATGGCCTAGCGGGAGGCGGGGAGACCCAGTACTTC.

The genes are TRBV3-1 and TRBJ2-1, with TRBD2 matching 11 bases. V lost 1 base to trimming and J lost 5 bases; unmatched junction nucleotides: 10. Germline V gives CDR1 LGHDT, CDR2 YNNKEL (reference sequence). The CDR3 extends over 18 amino acids. The CDR3 here is CASSQATPGLAGHNEQFF. The CDR3 nucleotides read TGTGCCAGCAGCCAAGCTACACCCGGACTAGCGGGTCACAATGAGCAGTTCTTC.

The V gene is TRBV27, the J gene TRBJ2-7, with D unresolved. V was clipped by 5 bases and J by 3 bases, with 11 bases between them. The CDR3 runs to 13 residues. CDR1 and CDR2 (germline): MNHEY, SMNVEV (reference sequence). The CDR3 nucleotides are TGTGCCAGCAGTAAGGGCGCCCGCTACGAGCAGTACTTC. Residues: CASSKGARYEQYF.